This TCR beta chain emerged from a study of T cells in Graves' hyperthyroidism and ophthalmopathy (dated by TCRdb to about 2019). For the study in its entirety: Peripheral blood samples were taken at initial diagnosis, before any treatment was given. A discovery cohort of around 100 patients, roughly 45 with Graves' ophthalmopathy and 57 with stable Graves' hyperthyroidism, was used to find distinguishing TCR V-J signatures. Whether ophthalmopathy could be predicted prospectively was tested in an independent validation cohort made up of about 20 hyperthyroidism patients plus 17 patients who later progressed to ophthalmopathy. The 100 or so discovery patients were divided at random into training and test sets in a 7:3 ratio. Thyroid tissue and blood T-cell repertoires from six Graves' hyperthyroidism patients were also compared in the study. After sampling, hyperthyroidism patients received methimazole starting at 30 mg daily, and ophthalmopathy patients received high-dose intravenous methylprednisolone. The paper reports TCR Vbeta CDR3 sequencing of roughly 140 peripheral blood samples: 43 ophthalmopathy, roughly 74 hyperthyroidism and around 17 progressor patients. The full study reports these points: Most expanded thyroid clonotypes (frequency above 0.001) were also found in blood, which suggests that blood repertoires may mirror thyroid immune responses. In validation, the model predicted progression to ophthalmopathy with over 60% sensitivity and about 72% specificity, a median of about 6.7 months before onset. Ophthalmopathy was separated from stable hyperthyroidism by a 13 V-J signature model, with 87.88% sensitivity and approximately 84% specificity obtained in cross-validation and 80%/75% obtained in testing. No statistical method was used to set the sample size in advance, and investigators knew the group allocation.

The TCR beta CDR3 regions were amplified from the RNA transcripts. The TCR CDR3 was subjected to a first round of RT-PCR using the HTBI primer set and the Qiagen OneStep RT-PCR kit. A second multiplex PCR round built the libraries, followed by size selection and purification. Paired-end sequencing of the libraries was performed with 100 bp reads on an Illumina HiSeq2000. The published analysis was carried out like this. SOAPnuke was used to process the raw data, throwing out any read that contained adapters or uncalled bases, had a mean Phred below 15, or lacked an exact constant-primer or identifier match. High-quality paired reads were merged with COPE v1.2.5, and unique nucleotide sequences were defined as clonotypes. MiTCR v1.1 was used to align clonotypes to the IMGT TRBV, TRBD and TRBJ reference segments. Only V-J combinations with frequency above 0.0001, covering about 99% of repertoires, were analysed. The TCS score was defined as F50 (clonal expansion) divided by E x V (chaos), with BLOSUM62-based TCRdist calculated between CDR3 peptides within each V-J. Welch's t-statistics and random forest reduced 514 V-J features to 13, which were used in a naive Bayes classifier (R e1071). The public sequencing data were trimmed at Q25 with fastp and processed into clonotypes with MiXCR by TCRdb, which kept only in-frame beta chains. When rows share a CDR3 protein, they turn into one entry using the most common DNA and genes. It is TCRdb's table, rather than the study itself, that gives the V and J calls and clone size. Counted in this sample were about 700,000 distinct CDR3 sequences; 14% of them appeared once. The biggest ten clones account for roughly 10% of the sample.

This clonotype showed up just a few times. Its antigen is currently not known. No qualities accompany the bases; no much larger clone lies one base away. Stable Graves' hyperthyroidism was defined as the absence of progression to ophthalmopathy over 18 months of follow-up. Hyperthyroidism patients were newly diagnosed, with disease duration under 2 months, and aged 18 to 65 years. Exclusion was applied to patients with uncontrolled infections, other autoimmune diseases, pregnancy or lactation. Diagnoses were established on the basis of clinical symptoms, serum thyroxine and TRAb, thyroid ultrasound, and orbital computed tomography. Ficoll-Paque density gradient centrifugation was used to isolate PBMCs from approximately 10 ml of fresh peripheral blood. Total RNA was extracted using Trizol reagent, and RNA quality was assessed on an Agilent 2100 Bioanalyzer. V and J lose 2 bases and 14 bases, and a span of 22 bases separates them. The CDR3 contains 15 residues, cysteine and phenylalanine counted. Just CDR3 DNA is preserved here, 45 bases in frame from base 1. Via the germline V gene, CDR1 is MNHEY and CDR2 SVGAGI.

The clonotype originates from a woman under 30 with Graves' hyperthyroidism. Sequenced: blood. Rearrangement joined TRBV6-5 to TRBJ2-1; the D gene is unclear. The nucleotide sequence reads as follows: TGTGCCAGCAGTTACGGGCAGGTAGTACGGTCTTGGGAGTTCTTC. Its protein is CASSYGQVVRSWEFF.